These T cell receptor beta chains were read from a single sample in a study of blood T cell repertoires in COVID-19. Assay used: immunoSEQ multiplex PCR; TCRdb lists only in-frame clones, some missing. The sample consists of under 250,000 clones, around 88% of them appearing once. The sample consisted of peripheral blood. The source is a woman aged 25 to 39 with COVID-19, enrolled during active disease. Both conserved end residues are part of each CDR3. Each record gives: clone size, V gene, D gene, J gene, CDR3 protein, CDR3 DNA. D genes are given only for firm matches. Where a row states a size, it is once, few, many or the class of an expanded clone; other rows omit it.

clone_size: .
v_call: TRBV7-8
d_call: TRBD1
j_call: TRBJ1-1
cdr3_aa: CASSRTGGGMNTEAFF
cdr3_nt: TGTGCCAGCAGCCGGACAGGGGGCGGCATGAACACTGAAGCTTTCTTT

clone_size: once
v_call: TRBV10-3
d_call: .
j_call: TRBJ1-1
cdr3_aa: CAISELGQGRAFF
cdr3_nt: TGTGCCATCAGTGAGCTCGGTCAGGGGAGAGCTTTCTTT

clone_size: .
v_call: TRBV2
d_call: TRBD2
j_call: TRBJ2-1
cdr3_aa: CASRFRAGLNNEQFF
cdr3_nt: TGTGCCAGCAGGTTCCGAGCGGGACTCAACAATGAGCAGTTCTTC

clone_size: .
v_call: TRBV5-1
d_call: .
j_call: TRBJ2-7
cdr3_aa: CASSLGEASRYEQYF
cdr3_nt: TGCGCCAGCAGCTTGGGGGAGGCCTCCCGCTACGAGCAGTACTTC

clone_size: once
v_call: TRBV18
d_call: TRBD2
j_call: TRBJ2-7
cdr3_aa: CASSPPSGGLAGVASYEQYF
cdr3_nt: TGTGCCAGCTCACCACCTTCAGGGGGACTAGCGGGGGTTGCGTCCTACGAGCAGTACTTC

clone_size: .
v_call: TRBV7-8
d_call: .
j_call: TRBJ2-3
cdr3_aa: CASSSGLHTDTQYF
cdr3_nt: TGTGCCAGCAGCTCGGGACTTCACACAGATACGCAGTATTTT

clone_size: .
v_call: TRBV5-4
d_call: .
j_call: TRBJ1-6
cdr3_aa: CASSLEQGSPSPLHF
cdr3_nt: TGTGCCAGCAGCTTGGAGCAGGGCAGTCCCTCACCCCTCCACTTT

clone_size: .
v_call: TRBV24-1
d_call: .
j_call: TRBJ2-1
cdr3_aa: CATRNMASQFF
cdr3_nt: TGTGCCACCAGAAACATGGCCTCGCAGTTCTTC

clone_size: .
v_call: TRBV14
d_call: .
j_call: TRBJ2-2
cdr3_aa: CASSQTYTGELFF
cdr3_nt: TGTGCCAGCAGCCAAACTTACACCGGGGAGCTGTTTTTT

clone_size: .
v_call: TRBV7-6
d_call: .
j_call: TRBJ2-2
cdr3_aa: CASSLAASNTGELFF
cdr3_nt: TGTGCCAGCAGCTTAGCGGCTAGTAACACCGGGGAGCTGTTTTTT

clone_size: .
v_call: TRBV29-1
d_call: TRBD2
j_call: TRBJ2-3
cdr3_aa: CSVRGGREAQYF
cdr3_nt: TGCAGCGTTCGGGGGGGCAGGGAGGCACAGTATTTT

clone_size: .
v_call: TRBV4-3
d_call: TRBD1
j_call: TRBJ2-1
cdr3_aa: CASSRELPWDRGNNEQFF
cdr3_nt: TGCGCCAGCAGCCGAGAACTACCCTGGGACAGGGGGAACAATGAGCAGTTCTTC

clone_size: .
v_call: TRBV5-6
d_call: TRBD2
j_call: TRBJ2-1
cdr3_aa: CASSPGLASYNEQFF
cdr3_nt: TGTGCCAGCAGCCCAGGACTAGCTTCCTACAATGAGCAGTTCTTC

clone_size: once
v_call: TRBV7-2
d_call: .
j_call: TRBJ1-5
cdr3_aa: CASSLGPGSNQPQHF
cdr3_nt: TGTGCCAGCAGCTTGGGCCCGGGGAGCAATCAGCCCCAGCATTTT

clone_size: .
v_call: TRBV28
d_call: .
j_call: TRBJ2-3
cdr3_aa: CASSVQQISTDTQYF
cdr3_nt: TGTGCCAGTAGCGTACAACAGATTAGCACAGATACGCAGTATTTT

clone_size: .
v_call: TRBV6-2/TRBV6-3
d_call: .
j_call: TRBJ1-2
cdr3_aa: CASSYTAGYTF
cdr3_nt: TGTGCCAGCAGTTACACAGCTGGCTACACCTTC

clone_size: .
v_call: TRBV11-2
d_call: .
j_call: TRBJ1-4
cdr3_aa: CASSSRGLGEKLFF
cdr3_nt: TGTGCCAGCAGCTCCAGGGGTTTAGGTGAAAAACTGTTTTTT

clone_size: .
v_call: TRBV19
d_call: TRBD1
j_call: TRBJ1-2
cdr3_aa: CASSNRDRGYGYTF
cdr3_nt: TGTGCCAGTAGTAACCGGGACAGGGGCTATGGCTACACCTTC

clone_size: .
v_call: TRBV7-2
d_call: .
j_call: TRBJ2-6
cdr3_aa: CASSSFRANVLTF
cdr3_nt: TGTGCCAGCAGCTCGTTTAGGGCCAACGTCCTGACTTTC

clone_size: .
v_call: TRBV5-4
d_call: TRBD2
j_call: TRBJ2-2
cdr3_aa: CASSPEGLAGNTGELFF
cdr3_nt: TGTGCCAGCAGCCCGGAGGGACTAGCGGGGAACACCGGGGAGCTGTTTTTT

clone_size: .
v_call: TRBV29-1
d_call: TRBD2
j_call: TRBJ2-2
cdr3_aa: CSVGLAGHMNTGELFF
cdr3_nt: TGCAGCGTTGGGTTAGCGGGTCACATGAACACCGGGGAGCTGTTTTTT

clone_size: .
v_call: TRBV6-5
d_call: TRBD1
j_call: TRBJ1-1
cdr3_aa: CASSYFYRGTEAFF
cdr3_nt: TGTGCCAGCAGTTACTTCTACAGGGGCACTGAAGCTTTCTTT

clone_size: .
v_call: TRBV6-2/TRBV6-3
d_call: .
j_call: TRBJ1-5
cdr3_aa: CASSTSPRNNQPQHF
cdr3_nt: TGTGCCAGCAGTACATCCCCCAGGAACAATCAGCCCCAGCATTTT

clone_size: .
v_call: TRBV28
d_call: TRBD1
j_call: TRBJ1-5
cdr3_aa: CASSPPFWTGRNQPQHF
cdr3_nt: TGTGCCAGCAGTCCCCCCTTTTGGACAGGACGCAATCAGCCCCAGCATTTT

clone_size: .
v_call: TRBV29-1
d_call: .
j_call: TRBJ1-5
cdr3_aa: CSVGGGAGQPQHF
cdr3_nt: TGCAGCGTTGGTGGCGGGGCGGGGCAGCCCCAGCATTTT

clone_size: .
v_call: TRBV5-1
d_call: TRBD1
j_call: TRBJ1-1
cdr3_aa: CASSLAGTENTEAFF
cdr3_nt: TGCGCCAGCAGCTTGGCCGGGACAGAGAACACTGAAGCTTTCTTT

clone_size: .
v_call: TRBV7-8
d_call: TRBD2
j_call: TRBJ2-1
cdr3_aa: CASSPLSGRADEQFF
cdr3_nt: TGTGCCAGCAGCCCACTTAGCGGGAGGGCTGATGAGCAGTTCTTC

clone_size: .
v_call: TRBV19
d_call: TRBD2
j_call: TRBJ2-2
cdr3_aa: CASNPSGSRTGELFF
cdr3_nt: TGTGCCAGTAATCCTAGCGGGAGTAGGACCGGGGAGCTGTTTTTT

clone_size: .
v_call: TRBV4-3
d_call: TRBD2
j_call: TRBJ2-5
cdr3_aa: CASSPLAGGPGTQYF
cdr3_nt: TGCGCCAGCAGCCCCCTAGCGGGAGGGCCCGGGACCCAGTACTTC

clone_size: once
v_call: TRBV3-1/TRBV3-2
d_call: .
j_call: TRBJ1-2
cdr3_aa: CASSQVKAWGLGNYGYTF
cdr3_nt: TGTGCCAGCAGCCAAGTAAAGGCCTGGGGGCTTGGTAACTATGGCTACACCTTC

clone_size: .
v_call: TRBV5-4
d_call: TRBD1
j_call: TRBJ2-5
cdr3_aa: CASRLGFGTDQETQYF
cdr3_nt: TGTGCCAGCAGACTGGGTTTTGGGACAGACCAAGAGACCCAGTACTTC

clone_size: .
v_call: TRBV2
d_call: .
j_call: TRBJ1-1
cdr3_aa: CASMSTTNTEAFF
cdr3_nt: TGTGCCAGCATGAGTACCACGAACACTGAAGCTTTCTTT

clone_size: .
v_call: TRBV7-6
d_call: TRBD1
j_call: TRBJ1-5
cdr3_aa: CASTPMGQGAEGNQPQHF
cdr3_nt: TGTGCCAGCACCCCGATGGGACAGGGGGCAGAAGGCAATCAGCCCCAGCATTTT

clone_size: once
v_call: TRBV2
d_call: .
j_call: TRBJ1-3
cdr3_aa: CASSGDIYSGNTIYF
cdr3_nt: TGTGCCAGCAGTGGGGACATCTACTCTGGAAACACCATATATTTT

clone_size: once
v_call: TRBV27
d_call: .
j_call: TRBJ2-5
cdr3_aa: CASCPSWTGREETQYF
cdr3_nt: TGTGCCAGCTGCCCTTCCTGGACAGGGAGGGAAGAGACCCAGTACTTC

clone_size: .
v_call: TRBV11-2
d_call: .
j_call: TRBJ2-7
cdr3_aa: CASSPQGGSGEQYF
cdr3_nt: TGTGCCAGCAGCCCCCAGGGAGGCAGCGGCGAGCAGTACTTC

clone_size: .
v_call: TRBV7-2
d_call: TRBD2
j_call: TRBJ2-5
cdr3_aa: CASSLGVAGGQETQYF
cdr3_nt: TGTGCCAGCAGCTTAGGGGTAGCGGGGGGGCAAGAGACCCAGTACTTC

clone_size: .
v_call: TRBV7-2
d_call: .
j_call: TRBJ1-1
cdr3_aa: CASSFTGTTTEAFF
cdr3_nt: TGTGCCAGCAGCTTTACAGGGACGACCACTGAAGCTTTCTTT

clone_size: .
v_call: TRBV5-4
d_call: TRBD2
j_call: TRBJ2-3
cdr3_aa: CASRKGLAGAADTQYF
cdr3_nt: TGTGCCAGCAGGAAGGGACTAGCGGGAGCCGCAGATACGCAGTATTTT

clone_size: .
v_call: TRBV28
d_call: .
j_call: TRBJ2-5
cdr3_aa: CASSHSRGETQYF
cdr3_nt: TGTGCCAGCAGTCATAGCAGAGGGGAGACCCAGTACTTC

clone_size: .
v_call: TRBV7-2
d_call: TRBD1
j_call: TRBJ2-7
cdr3_aa: CASRPGGDRGSYEQYF
cdr3_nt: TGTGCCAGCAGGCCAGGGGGGGACAGGGGCTCCTACGAGCAGTACTTC

clone_size: .
v_call: TRBV19
d_call: TRBD2
j_call: TRBJ2-2
cdr3_aa: CASNNPSGRITGELFF
cdr3_nt: TGTGCCAGTAATAATCCGAGCGGGAGGATAACCGGGGAGCTGTTTTTT

clone_size: .
v_call: TRBV29-1
d_call: TRBD2
j_call: TRBJ2-1
cdr3_aa: CSVRTSGGDEQFF
cdr3_nt: TGCAGCGTACGGACTAGCGGGGGTGATGAGCAGTTCTTC

clone_size: .
v_call: TRBV19
d_call: TRBD1
j_call: TRBJ1-4
cdr3_aa: CASSQDREDEKLFF
cdr3_nt: TGTGCCAGTAGTCAGGACAGGGAAGATGAAAAACTGTTTTTT